The 24 T cell receptor beta chains below all came from one sample that was sequenced in a study of CD8+ T cells in alopecia areata (dated by TCRdb to 2016 to 2019). In the paper's terms, the time point label means: 20 to 30 weeks on oral tofacitinib. The intended sense of this specimen's treatment or condition label: oral pan-JAK inhibitor, 5-10 mg twice daily. The library was obtained by the immunoSEQ multiplex PCR assay. For TCR sequencing, RNA was extracted from every sample and reverse transcribed into cDNA to serve as template. In its TCRdb copy, this immuneACCESS table keeps in-frame sequences only and misses some clones. Where compared with another copy, unresolved V genes explain less than half of these, and the others have no known cause. The sample profile shows 170,000 or so clones; under 60% of them were found once. The top ten constitute over 10% of the sample. The starting material was CD8+ T cells sorted from blood, obtained at week 24, from a patient treated with tofacitinib. These TCRs come from a human donor with alopecia areata.

The V and J genes are TRBV11-2 and TRBJ2-5; TRBD2 is a possible D gene (6 bases). V was pared by 5 bases and J by 3 bases, with 16 bases between. The CDR3 spans 15 residues. The germline V gene encodes CDR1 SGHAT and CDR2 FQNNGV. CDR3 DNA sequence: TGTGCCAGCAGCAACCGGGCGGCTAGCGAAGAGACCCAGTACTTC. Translating gives CASSNRAASEETQYF.

The V and J genes are TRBV2 and TRBJ2-3; no firm D call. V shed 1 base and J shed 2 bases, with 10 bases lying between them. From germline, CDR1 is SNHLY and CDR2 FYNNEI. The CDR3 sequence is 15 residues long. CDR3 residues: CASSEEFLATDTQYF. The CDR3 nucleotides are TGTGCCAGCAGTGAAGAATTCCTCGCCACAGATACGCAGTATTTT. The entire variable domain, with the rest obtained from reference TRBV2 and TRBJ2-3, is as follows: EPEVTQTPSHQVTQMGQEVILRCVPISNHLYFYWYRQILGQKVEFLVSFYNNEISEKSEIFDDQFSVERPDGSNFTLKIRSTKLEDSAMYFCASSEEFLATDTQYFGPGTRLTVL.

The V and J genes are TRBV29-1 and TRBJ2-5; tentatively, D is TRBD1 or TRBD2 (6 bases each). The CDR3 runs 14 residues. The V and J ends lost 4 bases and 4 bases respectively, with 16 bases between them. Germline V lookup: CDR1 SQVTM, CDR2 ANQGSEA. Written as DNA, the CDR3 is TGCAGCGTTGCCCCGGGGGCGCTGGGAGAGACCCAGTACTTC. Protein sequence: CSVAPGALGETQYF.

The chain has TRBV30 and TRBJ1-1; D gene ambiguous. V was pared by 0 bases and J by 3 bases, with 14 bases between. Germline V gives CDR1 GTSNPN, CDR2 SVGIG (reference sequence). The CDR3 has 15 amino acids. The CDR3: CAWSVRETRDTEAFF. DNA of the CDR3: TGTGCCTGGAGTGTAAGAGAGACTCGGGACACTGAAGCTTTCTTT.

The chain joins TRBV4-2 to TRBJ2-7, with 7 nucleotides matching TRBD2. CDR1 LGHNA and CDR2 YNFKEQ come from the germline V gene. This CDR3 contains 15 residues. Losses at the gene ends were 0 bases for V and 4 bases for J; bases not matched to a gene: 6. The CDR3 loop is CASSQDRDGGYEQYF. For the CDR3, the DNA is TGTGCCAGCAGCCAAGATAGGGACGGGGGGTACGAGCAGTACTTC.

The V call is TRBV6-5, the J call TRBJ2-7; D is possibly TRBD1 (5 bases). This CDR3 region has 11 residues. Germline V gene data show CDR1 as MNHEY and CDR2 as SVGAGI. The V and J ends lost 4 bases and 7 bases respectively, with 8 bases between them. The CDR3 DNA follows: TGTGCCAGCAGTTCAGGGTGGGAGCAGTACTTC. Translation gives CASSSGWEQYF.

The CDR3 protein is CASTDPQGAGESSYNEQFF. CDR3 in DNA: TGTGCCAGCACCGACCCCCAGGGGGCGGGTGAGAGCTCCTACAATGAGCAGTTCTTC. The rearrangement links TRBV2 to TRBJ2-1, with 8 bases identical to TRBD1. This CDR3 comprises 19 residues. After removal of 7 bases from V and 0 bases from J, the junction contained 17 bases not matched to a gene. CDR1 and CDR2 (germline): SNHLY, FYNNEI. Using reference TRBV2 and TRBJ2-1 for the parts outside the CDR3, the full variable domain is EPEVTQTPSHQVTQMGQEVILRCVPISNHLYFYWYRQILGQKVEFLVSFYNNEISEKSEIFDDQFSVERPDGSNFTLKIRSTKLEDSAMYFCASTDPQGAGESSYNEQFFGPGTRLTVL.

In DNA, the CDR3 is TGTGCCTGGACCAAAGGGACACCCGGCTACGAGCAGTACTTC. This translates into CAWTKGTPGYEQYF. The V gene is TRBV30, the J gene TRBJ2-7; weak D call: TRBD1 (6 bases). From germline, CDR1 is GTSNPN and CDR2 SVGIG (reference sequence). V was cut by 4 bases and J by 3 bases, with 16 bases left in between. The CDR3 runs 14 residues.

This clone was recorded a few times. This chain joins TRBV5-6 and TRBJ1-2; 7 positions match TRBD1. V was clipped by 4 bases and J by 3 bases; unmatched bases: 15. CDR3 length: 17 residues. CDR1 SGHDT and CDR2 YYEEEE come from the germline V gene. CDR3 sequence: CASSPRDRPKKYYGYTF. The DNA for the CDR3 is TGTGCCAGCAGCCCGCGGGACAGACCGAAGAAATACTATGGCTACACCTTC. The full variable domain, its missing parts supplied by reference TRBV5-6 and TRBJ1-2, is DAGVTQSPTHLIKTRGQQVTLRCSPKSGHDTVSWYQQALGQGPQFIFQYYEEEERQRGNFPDRFSGHQFPNYSSELNVNALLLGDSALYLCASSPRDRPKKYYGYTFGSGTRLTVV.

This chain uses TRBV4-1 with TRBJ2-7; the D is unclear. The CDR3 length is 14 residues. Germline CDR1 is MGHRA and CDR2 is YSYEKL. V lost 2 bases and J 3 bases, leaving 11 bases between the germline ends. CDR3 in DNA: TGCGCCAGCAGCCAAATCGTAGGGAACTACGAGCAGTACTTC. Its translation is CASSQIVGNYEQYF.

The CDR3 loop reads CASNRGTNEKLFF. The CDR3 DNA is TGTGCCAGCAACAGAGGGACTAATGAAAAACTGTTTTTT. The chain uses TRBV2 and TRBJ1-4; D is undetermined. Germline loops: CDR1 SNHLY, CDR2 FYNNEI. The CDR3 loop spans 13 amino acids. V was trimmed by 7 bases and J by 2 bases, leaving 8 bases between them.

The rearrangement joins TRBV2 to TRBJ1-6, with 7 bases fitting TRBD1. Losses at the gene ends were 9 bases for V and 9 bases for J; bases not matched to a gene: 14. The CDR3 runs 15 residues. CDR1 and CDR2 (germline): SNHLY, FYNNEI. In DNA form, the CDR3 reads TGTGCCAGTAACCGTTACAGGGGAAATGGTTCACCCCTCCACTTT. Its protein is CASNRYRGNGSPLHF.

This rearrangement joins TRBV19 to TRBJ1-5; possible D gene TRBD1, 5 bases. V lost 8 bases and J 3 bases, leaving 11 bases between the germline ends. CDR3 length: 13 amino acids. Germline V gives CDR1 LNHDA, CDR2 SQIVND (reference sequence). In nucleotides, the CDR3 is TGTGCCAGTCTGCGGGGGAACAATCAGCCCCAGCATTTT. This encodes CASLRGNNQPQHF.

This sequence joins TRBV6-4 and TRBJ2-3; 13 positions match TRBD2. CDR3 length: 15 residues. CDR1 is MRHNA, CDR2 SNTAGT, per germline. The V gene end was trimmed by 6 bases and the J gene end by 4 bases; junction bases not matched to a gene: 4. This chain's CDR3 is CASSTGTSGADTQYF. The DNA of the CDR3 is TGTGCCAGCAGCACCGGGACTAGCGGGGCAGATACGCAGTATTTT.

The rearrangement links TRBV10-3 to TRBJ2-1; 7 nucleotides align to TRBD1. CDR1 ENHRY and CDR2 SYGVKD come from the germline V gene. Trimming at V came to 4 bases and at J to 15 bases, leaving 9 bases not matched to a gene. The CDR3 sequence is 12 residues long. The CDR3, as DNA: TGTGCCATCAGTGCCTACGACAGGGTAGCGTTCTTC. Translated, it gives CAISAYDRVAFF.

This clone was observed a few times. The chain carries TRBV27 and TRBJ1-2; 8 bases line up with TRBD1. The CDR3 is 13 amino acids. Germline CDR1 MNHEY, CDR2 SMNVEV (reference sequence). The J segment lost 3 bases and the V segment lost 7 bases, leaving 4 bases of the junction unmatched. The CDR3 region has the DNA TGTGCCAGCACGGACAGGGCTGACTATGGCTACACCTTC. Translating it yields CASTDRADYGYTF.

V is TRBV11-2 and J is TRBJ2-5, with 8 bases lining up with TRBD2. The V gene's germline CDR1 is SGHAT and CDR2 FQNNGV. With 5 bases clipped from V and 4 bases from J, the junction kept 6 bases outside the gene matches. The CDR3 runs 14 residues. CDR3 nucleotide sequence: TGTGCCAGCAGCCGCCAGCGGGGGAGAGAGACCCAGTACTTC. Translating gives CASSRQRGRETQYF.

This clone was picked up a small number of times. This chain links TRBV18 with TRBJ2-3; D is possibly TRBD1 or TRBD2 (6 bases each). CDR3 size: 16 residues. Germline V CDR1 and CDR2: KGHSH, LQKENI. V lost 0 bases and J lost 1, with 11 bases in between. CDR3 in DNA: TGTGCCAGCTCACCACCGGACGGGGGCCGCACAGATACGCAGTATTTT. Translating gives CASSPPDGGRTDTQYF.

The chain carries TRBV4-1 and TRBJ2-5; possible D gene TRBD1, 6 bases. The J call may be wrong; the DNA end is better matched by TRBJ2-7. Germline V gives CDR1 MGHRA, CDR2 YSYEKL. This CDR3 is 15 amino acids long. The CDR3 here is CASSQATGRAYEQYF. The CDR3 nucleotides are TGCGCCAGCAGCCAAGCAACAGGGCGAGCCTACGAGCAGTACTTC.

The CDR3 DNA is TGCAGCGTTGACGGGGGAGGGAATGAGCAGTTCTTC. Amino acids: CSVDGGGNEQFF. The chain couples TRBV29-1 to TRBJ2-1; 7 nucleotides agree with TRBD2. Germline loops: CDR1 SQVTM, CDR2 ANQGSEA. V was clipped by 3 bases and J by 7 bases; unmatched bases: 3. The CDR3 length is 12 residues.

The J gene is TRBJ1-1, the V gene TRBV30; no clear D gene. Between the trimmed V and J ends, which lost 2 bases and 10 bases, there was a span of 20 bases. The CDR3 has 14 amino acids. Germline V gene sequence: CDR1 GTSNPN, CDR2 SVGIG (reference sequence). CDR3 protein: CAWSWAGGPVVAFF. In nucleotides, the CDR3 is TGTGCCTGGAGTTGGGCAGGAGGCCCGGTGGTAGCTTTCTTT. The full variable domain, in which reference TRBV30 and TRBJ1-1 provide the parts outside the CDR3, is SQTIHQWPATLVQPVGSPLSLECTVEGTSNPNLYWYRQAAGRGLQLLFYSVGIGQISSEVPQNLSASRPQDRQFILSSKKLLLSDSGFYLCAWSWAGGPVVAFFGQGTRLTVV.

V gene TRBV29-1 combines with J gene TRBJ1-1; D possibly corresponds to TRBD1 (5 bases). V was pared by 6 bases and J by 1 base, with 18 bases between. The germline V gene has CDR1 SQVTM and CDR2 ANQGSEA. The CDR3 is 15 residues long. Here the CDR3 reads CSVDDLGRGNTEAFF. For the CDR3, the DNA is TGCAGCGTGGATGACCTGGGTAGGGGGAACACTGAAGCTTTCTTT.

The chain has TRBV6-5 and TRBJ1-1; 7 bases align to TRBD1. Per the germline V gene, CDR1 is MNHEY and CDR2 is SVGAGI. V gave up 0 bases and J gave up 3 bases; unmatched junction bases: 4. The CDR3 has 15 amino acids. The CDR3 region is CASSYSETGYTEAFF. CDR3 DNA sequence: TGTGCCAGCAGTTACTCTGAGACAGGGTACACTGAAGCTTTCTTT.

The chain combines TRBV30 with TRBJ1-3; no clear D. V lost 1 base to trimming and J lost 8 bases, with 6 bases between them. The CDR3 has 11 residues. Germline V gene data show CDR1 as GTSNPN and CDR2 as SVGIG (reference sequence). The CDR3 bases are TGTGCCTGGAGTGGTTTACACACCATATATTTT. It codes for CAWSGLHTIYF.